This TCR beta chain comes out of a study of beta chain features in type 1 diabetes. This CDR3 is 16 amino acids long. CDR1 is MGHRA and CDR2 is YSYEKL in the germline V gene. Trimming pared 0 bases from V and 6 bases from J, leaving 15 bases between. Isolated RNA was reverse transcribed in full, so expressed TCRB transcripts were sequenced. Using immunoSEQ multiplex PCR, the repertoire was profiled, and TCRdb retains in-frame clones only, with some absent. The sample has approximately 150,000 clones, 10% to 15% seen once. Without exception, sorted populations had purity beyond 98%. Concerning this clone: What it binds is not known.

Study observations and caveats: Moderate but significant shortening of TCRB CDR3s was recorded in all four CD4+ subsets from Type 1 diabetes patients.

V is TRBV4-1 and J is TRBJ1-5, with D tentatively TRBD1 (6 bases). The clonotype comes from a man in his late teens or twenties with type 1 diabetes. Sequencing input: central memory CD4+ T cells from blood. CDR3 bases: TGCGCCAGCAGCCAAGAGGCGGTGGCAGGGGTTCAGCCCCAGCATTTT. Its translation is CASSQEAVAGVQPQHF.